The T cell receptor beta chain under discussion was sequenced for a study of T cell repertoires in cytomegalovirus infection. Study background: TCR beta signatures that were public indicated CMV infection and matching HLA type. Study outcomes and limitations: CMV carriers having the relevant HLA were flagged by cumulative public TCR beta family frequency.

Trimming pared 0 bases from V and 0 bases from J, leaving 5 bases between. Per the germline V gene, CDR1 is DFQATT and CDR2 is SNEGSKA (reference sequence). The CDR3 length is 13 residues. TCRdb itself ran the reads through MiXCR, one entry per CDR3 protein. This table has 150,000 to 200,000 distinct CDR3 sequences, approximately 30% appearing once. Only a few counts were recorded for this clonotype. Its antigen remains unknown. The V call is TRBV20-1, the J call TRBJ1-1; D uncertain. Input material: PBMCs. This sequence originates from a human donor in good health (CMV status not recorded). Some clones in this sample may be carry-over from other donors' samples. The CDR3 spells CSARDLVNTEAFF. CDR3 coding DNA: TGCAGTGCTAGAGATTTGGTGAACACTGAAGCTTTCTTT.